These 17 T cell receptor beta chains were sequenced from one sample in a study of T-cell reconstitution after alpha-beta-depleted transplantation in children. Preparation of the TCRbeta library involved a method that used unique molecular identifiers. Each CDR3 protein gets one entry after TCRdb re-called the PCR reads with MiXCR. Of 500,000 or so distinct CDR3 sequences listed, over 9.5% were seen once; the top ten hold 11% to 15%. Sequenced here: PBMCs, mostly from graft donor cells, sampled 180 days after TCRalphabeta/CD19-depleted stem cell transplant. These TCRs come from a female patient aged 2-9 years who had a stem cell transplant for aplastic anemia, so the T cells may come from the graft donor.

V usage is TRBV7-2 and J usage is TRBJ2-5, with 7 bases that match TRBD2. Germline V CDR1 and CDR2: SGHTA, FQGNSA. The CDR3 runs 15 residues. Trimming cost V 0 bases and J 5 bases; bases outside gene matches: 6. CDR3: CASSLAELARETQYF. The DNA of the CDR3 is TGTGCCAGCAGCTTAGCCGAACTAGCGAGGGAGACCCAGTACTTC.

The V and J genes are TRBV7-2 and TRBJ1-1; 10 bases match TRBD1. The CDR3 totals 14 residues. V lost 6 bases, J lost 5 bases, and 6 bases stayed unmatched. Germline CDR1 SGHTA, CDR2 FQGNSA. The DNA for the CDR3 is TGTGCCAGCAGTTCCGGGACAGGGGAAACTGAAGCTTTCTTT. It translates to CASSSGTGETEAFF. The full variable domain, with the rest looked up from reference TRBV7-2 and TRBJ1-1, is GAGVSQSPSNKVTEKGKDVELRCDPISGHTALYWYRQSLGQGLEFLIYFQGNSAPDKSGLPSDRFSAERTGGSVSTLTIQRTQQEDSAVYLCASSSGTGETEAFFGQGTRLTVV.

This clonotype has a handful of counts. The chain joins TRBV7-2 to TRBJ2-5; D assignment may be TRBD1 or TRBD2 (6 bases each). V lost 5 bases and J 4 bases, leaving 17 bases between the germline ends. The germline CDR1 and CDR2 sequences are SGHTA and FQGNSA. The CDR3 is 15 residues long. The CDR3 nucleotides are TGTGCCAGCAGCCCCCATTCGTGGGGGGCAGAGACCCAGTACTTC. Protein: CASSPHSWGAETQYF.

This clonotype was seen at least ten times. The gene calls are TRBV7-2 and TRBJ2-1, with D hard to call. The germline V gene encodes CDR1 SGHTA and CDR2 FQGNSA. The germline V and J ends were trimmed by 3 bases and 8 bases, with 5 bases remaining between them. CDR3 length: 11 amino acids. The CDR3 region has the DNA TGTGCCAGCAGCTTTTTAGATGAGCAGTTCTTC. The encoded protein is CASSFLDEQFF.

This rearrangement joins TRBV28 to TRBJ1-5; D might be TRBD1 (5 bases). V gave up 0 bases and J gave up 5 bases, with 14 bases separating them. The CDR3 length is 16 residues. The V gene's germline CDR1 is MDHEN and CDR2 SYDVKM. CDR3 sequence: CASSLWDGRVHQPQHF. The CDR3, as DNA: TGTGCCAGCAGTTTATGGGATGGCAGGGTTCATCAGCCCCAGCATTTT.

This clonotype was counted between two and nine times. The chain uses TRBV6-6 and TRBJ2-2; TRBD2 agrees at 8 bases. Germline V gives CDR1 MNHNY, CDR2 SVGAGI (reference sequence). This CDR3 region has 17 residues. Trimming took 5 bases from V and 6 from J; bases not matched to a gene: 14. DNA for the CDR3: TGTGCCAGCAGTCTTATGACTAAGCGGGAGTTCCCCGGGGAGCTGTTTTTT. Translation: CASSLMTKREFPGELFF.

This clonotype was detected ten times or more. The V call is TRBV29-1, the J call TRBJ2-5, with D perhaps matching TRBD2 (6 bases). From germline, CDR1 is SQVTM and CDR2 ANQGSEA. The CDR3 has 12 residues. Trimming left V 6 bases short and J 3 bases short, with 11 bases between. CDR3 sequence: CSVIPGEETQYF. The DNA for the CDR3 is TGCAGCGTGATCCCGGGAGAAGAGACCCAGTACTTC.

As to this clonotype: The conserved final phenylalanine or tryptophan is absent from the CDR3, which likely points to a read error. The DNA is omitted, as the CDR3 cannot be located on it reliably, and the CDR3 follows TCRdb's listing. The rearrangement joins TRBV2 to TRBJ2-7; no check of the table's D call, TRBD1, against the DNA was made. Including both end residues, the CDR3 is 11 amino acids long. CDR1 and CDR2 (germline): SNHLY, FYNNEI. CDR3 amino acids: CASSEISGTPI.

This clonotype was detected a few times. The chain links TRBV12-3 or TRBV12-4 to TRBJ2-1, with 11 bases that match TRBD2. The CDR3 length is 14 residues. J was trimmed by 8 bases and V by 9 bases; bases with no gene match: 9. The CDR3 here is CASAVAGGWDEQFF. CDR3 DNA sequence: TGTGCCAGTGCAGTAGCGGGAGGGTGGGATGAGCAGTTCTTC.

V usage is TRBV7-3 and J usage is TRBJ2-7; 7 bases are shared with TRBD2. Germline CDR1 SGHTA, CDR2 FQGTGA. The CDR3 extends over 14 amino acids. Losses at the gene ends were 5 bases for V and 1 base for J; bases not matched to a gene: 5. CDR3 in amino acids: CASSRGLGSYEQYF. DNA for the CDR3: TGTGCCAGCAGCCGAGGACTAGGATCCTACGAGCAGTACTTC.

V usage is TRBV2 and J usage is TRBJ2-1; TRBD2 agrees at 10 bases. The CDR3 runs to 13 residues. Trimming at V came to 7 bases and at J to 7 bases, leaving 4 bases not matched to a gene. Germline V gene sequence: CDR1 SNHLY, CDR2 FYNNEI. The CDR3 coding sequence is TGTGCCAGCAACCTAGCGGGGGAGAATGAGCAGTTCTTC. It specifies CASNLAGENEQFF.

This clonotype was observed many times. J is TRBJ2-3 and V is TRBV20-1, with 8 bases lining up with TRBD2. The CDR3 length is 14 residues. With V trimmed by 2 bases and J by 2 bases, 3 bases remained unmatched. Germline V gives CDR1 DFQATT, CDR2 SNEGSKA (reference sequence). CDR3 DNA sequence: TGCAGTGCTAGATTACTAGCGGACACAGATACGCAGTATTTT. Protein product: CSARLLADTDTQYF.

The chain uses TRBV13 and TRBJ2-6; D unclear. V was clipped by 5 bases and J by 2 bases, with 4 bases between them. Germline CDR1 PRHDT, CDR2 FYEKMQ (reference sequence). The CDR3 consists of 13 residues. CDR3 sequence (DNA): TGTGCCAGCAGCAGTCCTGGGGCCAACGTCCTGACTTTC. This gives the protein CASSSPGANVLTF.

V is TRBV6-5 and J is TRBJ2-2; no firm D call. The V gene lost 6 bases and the J gene lost 3 bases, with 8 bases spanning the gap. The CDR3 length is 13 residues. Germline V gene lookup returns CDR1 MNHEY and CDR2 SVGAGI. As DNA, the CDR3 is TGTGCCAGCAGGTACCTAGACACCGGGGAGCTGTTTTTT. Its translation: CASRYLDTGELFF.

As concerns this clonotype: The junction shows a germline mismatch at one end, possibly a read error. The chain uses TRBV5-1 and TRBJ2-3, with 8 bases that match TRBD1. There are 16 residues in the CDR3. Germline assignment: CDR1 SGHRS and CDR2 YFSETQ. CDR3: CASSLAGDRNTATQYF. The CDR3 bases are TGCGCCAGCAGCTTGGCCGGGGACAGGAACACAGCTACGCAGTATTTT.

This clonotype was observed a handful of times. The J gene is TRBJ1-5, the V gene TRBV7-8; TRBD1 is a possible D gene (5 bases). The V end was cut by 1 base, the J end by 1 base, with 11 bases between. Per the germline V gene, CDR1 is SGHVS and CDR2 is FQNEAQ. There are 16 residues in the CDR3. The CDR3 reads CASSLGGGGSNQPQHF. The CDR3 nucleotides read TGTGCCAGCAGCTTAGGGGGCGGTGGAAGCAATCAGCCCCAGCATTTT.

In this sample, this clonotype turned up a few times. Mismatch with germline at one junction end may stem from a read error. This chain links TRBV12-3 or TRBV12-4 with TRBJ2-5; D unclear. CDR3 length: 11 amino acids. The CDR3 bases are TGTGCCAGCAGCCTATACGGTAGTGCACACTTC. Translating gives CASSLYGSAHF.